This T cell receptor beta chain was identified in a study of cytomegalovirus exposure and HLA in healthy donors. In this sample, this clone turned up a few times. The CDR3 length is 11 residues. CDR1 is SGHDT, CDR2 YYEEEE, per germline. With 4 bases removed from V and 2 bases from J, the gap between germline ends came to 2 bases. 13 Jbeta primers and 60 Vbeta primers were used for the PCR. In the original workflow: Later analysis identified roughly 82 million unique TCR beta chains, 9 million to 12 million shared. The protocol was immunoSEQ multiplex PCR, while the TCRdb copy is restricted to in-frame clones and leaves out a portion. V and J calls and clone size follow that table, whereas D and trimming were derived from the DNA. The sample consists of 95,000 to 150,000 clones, roughly a tenth of them appearing once.

The sequence came from a woman aged 18-29 years in good health and CMV-seropositive. The chain uses TRBV5-6 and TRBJ2-3, with D uncertain. Material for sequencing was PBMCs. CDR3 DNA: TGTGCCAGCAGCCACACAGATACGCAGTATTTT. Amino acids: CASSHTDTQYF.